This T cell receptor beta chain comes out of a study of cytomegalovirus exposure and HLA in healthy donors. Note on this clone: What it binds is not known.

CDR3 length equals 15 residues. V lost 0 bases, J lost 7 bases, and 13 bases lay in between. Germline lookup yields CDR1 SGHTS and CDR2 YDEGEE. 60 Vbeta and 13 Jbeta primers were used in PCR. Clones were read by immunoSEQ multiplex PCR, and TCRdb kept only the in-frame ones, dropping some. The sample lists about 170,000 clones, around 80% occurring once. Study conclusions and caveats: A further, later analysis showed that HLA-associated TCR beta chains (compared with equally common others) were more clonally expanded.

The chain links TRBV5-8 to TRBJ1-4; D is possibly TRBD1 (5 bases). The sequence derives from a male donor in good health and CMV-seronegative. Sequencing input: PBMCs. CDR3 amino acids: CASSLAGGGTEKLFF. The DNA for the CDR3 is TGTGCCAGCAGCTTGGCCGGGGGGGGGACTGAAAAACTGTTTTTT.